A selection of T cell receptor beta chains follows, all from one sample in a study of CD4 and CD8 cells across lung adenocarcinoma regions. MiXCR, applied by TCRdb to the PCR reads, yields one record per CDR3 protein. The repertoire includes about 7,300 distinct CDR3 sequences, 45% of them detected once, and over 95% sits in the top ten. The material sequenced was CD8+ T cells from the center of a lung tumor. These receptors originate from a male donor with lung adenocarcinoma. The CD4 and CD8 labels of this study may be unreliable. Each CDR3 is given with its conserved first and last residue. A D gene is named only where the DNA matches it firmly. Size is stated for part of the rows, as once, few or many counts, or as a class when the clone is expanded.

CDR3 protein: CASSRGASGRADEQFF
CDR3 DNA: TGCGCCAGCAGCCGGGGGGCTAGCGGGAGGGCCGATGAGCAGTTCTTC
D gene: TRBD2
clone size: many
V gene: TRBV4-1
J gene: TRBJ2-1

CDR3 protein: CASSPSSGGVEAFF
CDR3 DNA: TGTGCCAGCAGTCCCAGTAGTGGGGGAGTTGAAGCTTTCTTT
D gene: NA
clone size: NA
V gene: TRBV25-1
J gene: TRBJ1-1

CDR3 protein: CASSIQGWSTDTQYF
CDR3 DNA: TGTGCCAGCAGTATACAGGGATGGAGCACAGATACGCAGTATTTT
D gene: NA
clone size: few
V gene: TRBV6-5
J gene: TRBJ2-3

CDR3 protein: CASTGGLNEKLFF
CDR3 DNA: TGTGCCAGCACGGGGGGCTTGAATGAAAAACTGTTTTTT
D gene: NA
clone size: many
V gene: TRBV6-5
J gene: TRBJ1-4

CDR3 protein: CASSGTGLPSSYEQYF
CDR3 DNA: TGTGCCAGCAGTGGAACGGGACTCCCTAGCTCCTACGAGCAGTACTTC
D gene: NA
clone size: NA
V gene: TRBV6-1
J gene: TRBJ2-7

CDR3 protein: CSATGDSTMANYGYTF
CDR3 DNA: TGCAGTGCAACAGGGGACAGTACGATGGCTAACTATGGCTACACCTTC
D gene: TRBD1
clone size: NA
V gene: TRBV20-1
J gene: TRBJ1-2

CDR3 protein: CASSSPGQGIRNEQFF
CDR3 DNA: TGTGCCAGCAGTTCCCCGGGACAGGGTATAAGGAATGAGCAGTTCTTC
D gene: TRBD1
clone size: NA
V gene: TRBV6-5
J gene: TRBJ2-1

CDR3 protein: CASSYAGPRGGGTDTLYF
CDR3 DNA: TGTGCCAGCAGTTACGCGGGACCAAGGGGTGGGGGCACAGATACGCTGTATTTT
D gene: NA
clone size: NA
V gene: TRBV6-5
J gene: TRBJ2-3

CDR3 protein: CASSLSRGTEAFF
CDR3 DNA: TGTGCCAGCAGTTTATCACGGGGCACTGAAGCTTTCTTT
D gene: NA
clone size: many
V gene: TRBV27
J gene: TRBJ1-1

CDR3 protein: CASSEMTGGAYEQYF
CDR3 DNA: TGTGCCAGCAGTGAGATGACAGGTGGAGCCTACGAGCAGTACTTC
D gene: NA
clone size: NA
V gene: TRBV6-1
J gene: TRBJ2-7

CDR3 protein: CASRQHRKETQYF
CDR3 DNA: TGTGCCAGCAGACAACACAGGAAAGAGACCCAGTACTTC
D gene: NA
clone size: NA
V gene: TRBV6-1
J gene: TRBJ2-5

CDR3 protein: CASSPRGGGQETQYF
CDR3 DNA: TGCGCCAGCAGCCCCCGGGGGGGGGGGCAAGAGACCCAGTACTTC
D gene: TRBD2
clone size: NA
V gene: TRBV4-1
J gene: TRBJ2-5

CDR3 protein: CASSARGDRIRNEQYF
CDR3 DNA: TGTGCCAGCTCCGCAAGAGGGGACAGGATTCGCAACGAGCAGTACTTC
D gene: TRBD1
clone size: NA
V gene: TRBV6-1
J gene: TRBJ2-7

CDR3 protein: CASTPGSAWKTQYF
CDR3 DNA: TGCGCCAGCACACCGGGGTCAGCGTGGAAGACCCAGTACTTC
D gene: NA
clone size: NA
V gene: TRBV10-2
J gene: TRBJ2-5

CDR3 protein: CASSGWRGEQYF
CDR3 DNA: TGTGCCAGCAGCGGCTGGAGGGGCGAGCAGTACTTC
D gene: NA
clone size: few
V gene: TRBV9
J gene: TRBJ2-7

CDR3 protein: CASTQTGQGIYNEQFF
CDR3 DNA: TGCGCCAGCACCCAGACCGGACAGGGGATCTACAATGAGCAGTTCTTC
D gene: TRBD1
clone size: NA
V gene: TRBV4-1
J gene: TRBJ2-1

CDR3 protein: CASSYSFSNTEAFF
CDR3 DNA: TGTGCCAGCAGTTACTCGTTTTCTAACACTGAAGCTTTCTTT
D gene: NA
clone size: medium-sized
V gene: TRBV6-5
J gene: TRBJ1-1

CDR3 protein: CASSEGLRSNEQFF
CDR3 DNA: TGCGCCAGCAGTGAGGGACTGAGGTCGAATGAGCAGTTCTTC
D gene: NA
clone size: NA
V gene: TRBV10-1
J gene: TRBJ2-1

CDR3 protein: CASRIPGGIGKDEQFF
CDR3 DNA: TGTGCCAGCAGGATACCAGGAGGAATCGGTAAGGATGAGCAGTTCTTC
D gene: NA
clone size: few
V gene: TRBV6-1
J gene: TRBJ2-1

CDR3 protein: CASSESIHQPQHF
CDR3 DNA: TGCGCCAGCAGTGAGTCGATCCATCAGCCCCAGCATTTT
D gene: NA
clone size: NA
V gene: TRBV10-2
J gene: TRBJ1-5

CDR3 protein: CASSYSFGVSYEQYF
CDR3 DNA: TGTGCCAGCAGTTACTCTTTCGGGGTCTCCTACGAGCAGTACTTC
D gene: NA
clone size: few
V gene: TRBV6-2/TRBV6-3
J gene: TRBJ2-7

CDR3 protein: CASSLDDRGSANTEAFF
CDR3 DNA: TGCGCCAGCAGCTTGGATGACAGGGGATCGGCGAACACTGAAGCTTTCTTT
D gene: TRBD1
clone size: many
V gene: TRBV5-1
J gene: TRBJ1-1

CDR3 protein: CASSRDMAGYEQFF
CDR3 DNA: TGTGCCAGCAGTAGGGACATGGCTGGGTATGAGCAGTTCTTC
D gene: NA
clone size: many
V gene: TRBV6-5
J gene: TRBJ2-1

CDR3 protein: CASSYSISWNTGELFF
CDR3 DNA: TGTGCCAGCAGTTACTCGATTTCCTGGAACACCGGGGAGCTGTTTTTT
D gene: NA
clone size: NA
V gene: TRBV6-5
J gene: TRBJ2-2

CDR3 protein: CASSGYQDEQYF
CDR3 DNA: TGCGCCAGCTCTGGGTATCAGGACGAGCAGTACTTC
D gene: NA
clone size: NA
V gene: TRBV10-2
J gene: TRBJ2-7